This TCR delta chain emerged from a study of Vδ1+ human thymocytes. Whole-study results and caveats: In the thymus, TRG and TRD repertoires looked highly polyclonal with Gaussian CDR3 lengths. Thymic delta-chain repertoires held around 20% Vdelta2 sequences and few Vdelta3, despite high sort purity.

The junction had 6 bases not matched to a gene; V was cut back by 1 base and J by 7 bases. Per the germline V gene, CDR1 is TSWWSYY and CDR2 is QGS. This CDR3 comprises 15 residues. Purity of the sorted Vdelta1+ thymocytes ranged from roughly 98% to 99.6%. This clone was seen a handful of times. Its antigen is as yet unknown. Extracted RNA was reverse transcribed into cDNA. CDR3 amplicons came from multiplex PCR with pooled V-gene forward and constant-region reverse primers. TCRdb re-analyzed the multiplex PCR reads via CATT. The sample lists about 25,000 delta-chain clones, 7.4% occurring once. The sequenced sample consisted of Vdelta1+ gamma-delta thymocytes from the thymus. Documented subset: FACS-sorted CD3+ TCRalphabeta- TCRVdelta1+ TCRVdelta2- thymocytes. The V and J genes are TRDV1 and TRDJ1; 10 positions agree with TRDD3. This receptor was taken from a girl younger than two who had congenital heart surgery. As DNA, the CDR3 is TGTGCTCTTGGGGAACATACCGGGGGATACGGTAAACTCATCTTT. This encodes CALGEHTGGYGKLIF.